The 10 T cell receptor beta chains given below trace back to one sample, sequenced in a study of cytomegalovirus exposure and HLA in healthy donors. The PCR was carried out with 60 Vbeta primers and 13 Jbeta primers. Using immunoSEQ multiplex PCR, the repertoire was profiled, and TCRdb retains in-frame clones only, with some absent. The sample's table shows around 70,000 clones. Sequenced: PBMCs. These receptors were obtained from a female donor in good health and CMV-seropositive.

The chain is built from TRBV4-3 and TRBJ1-1; weak D call: TRBD1 (5 bases). CDR1 and CDR2 (germline): LGHNA, YSLEER. CDR3 length: 15 amino acids. V was shortened by 0 bases and J by 3 bases, with 11 bases between the two germline ends. The CDR3 DNA is TGCGCCAGCAGCCAAGACCCGTCAGGGTACACTGAAGCTTTCTTT. Its protein product is CASSQDPSGYTEAFF.

The chain carries TRBV15 and TRBJ1-1, with D perhaps matching TRBD1 (5 bases). CDR1 LNHNV and CDR2 YYDKDF come from the germline V gene (reference sequence). Trimming stripped 2 bases from V and 1 base from J, with 14 bases between. The CDR3 totals 16 residues. CDR3 amino acids: CATSRPLGHSNTEAFF. DNA for the CDR3: TGTGCCACCAGCAGACCCCTCGGACACTCGAACACTGAAGCTTTCTTT.

V gene TRBV5-1 combines with J gene TRBJ2-7, with 13 nucleotides matching TRBD2. Germline V gives CDR1 SGHRS, CDR2 YFSETQ. There are 16 residues in the CDR3. After removal of 2 bases from V and 4 bases from J, the junction contained 6 bases not matched to a gene. This chain's CDR3 is CASSFIGTSGVYEQYF. CDR3 bases: TGCGCCAGCAGCTTTATCGGGACTAGCGGGGTTTACGAGCAGTACTTC.

This sequence joins TRBV4-3 and TRBJ2-5; D remains unclear. The germline V gene has CDR1 LGHNA and CDR2 YSLEER. This CDR3 spans 13 amino acids. The ends were cut back, 0 bases at V and 5 bases at J, with 7 bases in the middle. This CDR3 is CASSQDDRETQYF. The CDR3 region has the DNA TGCGCCAGCAGCCAAGATGATCGGGAGACCCAGTACTTC.

As DNA, the CDR3 is TGTGCCTGGAGTGTAGGCTGGGGCAACAATGAGCAGTTCTTC. It codes for CAWSVGWGNNEQFF. This chain uses TRBV30 with TRBJ2-1; the D gene is possibly TRBD1 (5 bases). The CDR3 totals 14 residues. The ends were cut back, 0 bases at V and 5 bases at J, with 11 bases in the middle. The germline CDR1 and CDR2 sequences are GTSNPN and SVGIG (reference sequence).

V usage is TRBV7-2 and J usage is TRBJ1-1; TRBD1 matches at 7 bases. V trimming: 5 bases; J trimming: 8 bases; junction bases outside the gene matches: 11. The length of the CDR3 is 14 residues. Germline lookup yields CDR1 SGHTA and CDR2 FQGNSA. The CDR3 loop is CASSLESGTAEAFF. CDR3 DNA sequence: TGTGCCAGCAGCCTTGAAAGTGGGACAGCCGAAGCTTTCTTT. Full variable domain (outside the CDR3, taken from reference TRBV7-2 and TRBJ1-1): GAGVSQSPSNKVTEKGKDVELRCDPISGHTALYWYRQSLGQGLEFLIYFQGNSAPDKSGLPSDRFSAERTGGSVSTLTIQRTQQEDSAVYLCASSLESGTAEAFFGQGTRLTVV.

The CDR3 nucleotides are TGTGCCAGCAGCTCTCCCGGGACTAGCAAGCAGTTCTTC. It codes for CASSSPGTSKQFF. The V and J genes are TRBV7-9 and TRBJ2-1, with 9 nucleotides matching TRBD2. Germline CDR1 is SEHNR and CDR2 is FQNEAQ (reference sequence). The CDR3 consists of 13 residues. With 4 bases clipped from V and 11 bases from J, the junction kept 6 bases outside the gene matches.

Comment on this clone: Germline and junction disagree at one end, which may indicate a read error. The chain is built from TRBV29-1 and TRBJ1-1, with 8 bases lining up with TRBD1. CDR3 length: 14 residues. CDR1 is SQVTM and CDR2 is ANQGSEA in the germline V gene. The CDR3 protein is CSVPTGVFNTEDFF. CDR3 nucleotides: TGCAGCGTCCCGACAGGGGTGTTCAACACTGAAGATTTCTTT.

The chain uses TRBV6-4 and TRBJ2-3, with 12 bases fitting TRBD1. Germline V gene lookup returns CDR1 MRHNA and CDR2 SNTAGT. Trimming removed 3 bases from V and 4 bases from J; junction bases left unmatched: 2. This CDR3 contains 15 residues. This CDR3 is CASSEGTGGADTQYF. In nucleotides, the CDR3 is TGTGCCAGCAGTGAGGGGACAGGGGGCGCAGATACGCAGTATTTT.

The chain combines TRBV7-3 with TRBJ2-6, with 9 bases matching TRBD1. Germline trimming cut 5 bases from V and 0 bases from J; bases unmatched to any gene: 5. CDR1 and CDR2 from the germline V gene are SGHTA and FQGTGA. This CDR3 comprises 17 residues. DNA for the CDR3: TGTGCCAGCAGCCCGGGACAGGGCAGCTCTGGGGCCAACGTCCTGACTTTC. Encoded protein: CASSPGQGSSGANVLTF.